This is a list of T cell receptor beta chains from one sample in a study of T cells after yellow fever vaccination. TCRdb analysed the 5' RACE reads with MiXCR anew, one entry per CDR3 protein. The sample has around 340,000 distinct CDR3 sequences; roughly 8.7% are singletons. Sequencing was performed on PBMCs, taken on the day of the first yellow fever vaccination. The source of these receptors is a man younger than 35 who received the YFV17D yellow fever vaccine. Both conserved end residues are part of each CDR3. D genes are given only for firm matches. Expanded clones are given a class, and other clones once, few, many or no size at all.

CDR3aa: CASSREGLANEQFF
CDR3nt: TGTGCCAGCAGCCGAGAGGGACTAGCGAATGAGCAGTTCTTC
j_gene: TRBJ2-1
abundance: few
d_gene: TRBD2
v_gene: TRBV3-1

CDR3aa: CSAIHTDYSNYGYTF
CDR3nt: TGCAGTGCTATACACACAGACTATTCTAACTATGGCTACACCTTC
j_gene: TRBJ1-2
abundance: few
d_gene: -
v_gene: TRBV20-1

CDR3aa: CASSPLKDTQYF
CDR3nt: TGTGCCAGCAGCCCCTTAAAAGATACGCAGTATTTT
j_gene: TRBJ2-3
abundance: few
d_gene: -
v_gene: TRBV9

CDR3aa: CSARDPVRSKNTEAFF
CDR3nt: TGCAGTGCTAGAGATCCGGTGCGCAGCAAGAACACTGAAGCTTTCTTT
j_gene: TRBJ1-1
abundance: -
d_gene: -
v_gene: TRBV20-1

CDR3aa: CASSLYRGQDTQYF
CDR3nt: TGTGCCAGCAGTTTGTACAGGGGGCAAGATACGCAGTATTTT
j_gene: TRBJ2-3
abundance: -
d_gene: TRBD1
v_gene: TRBV27

CDR3aa: CSARKNTGELFF
CDR3nt: TGCAGTGCTAGAAAGAACACCGGGGAGCTGTTTTTT
j_gene: TRBJ2-2
abundance: few
d_gene: -
v_gene: TRBV20-1

CDR3aa: CAIRSKGNEQETQYF
CDR3nt: TGTGCCATCAGGTCGAAGGGTAACGAACAAGAGACCCAGTACTTC
j_gene: TRBJ2-5
abundance: few
d_gene: -
v_gene: TRBV10-3

CDR3aa: CASSPGTVDEQFF
CDR3nt: TGTGCCAGCAGCCCCGGGACAGTCGATGAGCAGTTCTTC
j_gene: TRBJ2-1
abundance: -
d_gene: TRBD1
v_gene: TRBV4-2

CDR3aa: CASSVGTGNTEAFF
CDR3nt: TGCGCCAGCAGCGTCGGGACGGGGAACACTGAAGCTTTCTTT
j_gene: TRBJ1-1
abundance: many
d_gene: -
v_gene: TRBV5-1

CDR3aa: CASSLETPYLITDTQYF
CDR3nt: TGTGCCAGCAGCTTAGAAACACCTTACCTTATCACAGATACGCAGTATTTT
j_gene: TRBJ2-3
abundance: many
d_gene: -
v_gene: TRBV7-8

CDR3aa: CSARDQRGGSYNEQFF
CDR3nt: TGCAGTGCTAGAGACCAGCGGGGGGGCTCCTACAATGAGCAGTTCTTC
j_gene: TRBJ2-1
abundance: few
d_gene: TRBD2
v_gene: TRBV20-1

CDR3aa: CASSYSLPGNTGELFF
CDR3nt: TGTGCCAGCAGTTACTCCCTCCCAGGGAACACCGGGGAGCTGTTTTTT
j_gene: TRBJ2-2
abundance: few
d_gene: -
v_gene: TRBV6-5

CDR3aa: CASSWDTNTEAFF
CDR3nt: TGTGCCAGCAGCTGGGACACGAACACTGAAGCTTTCTTT
j_gene: TRBJ1-1
abundance: few
d_gene: -
v_gene: TRBV6-5

CDR3aa: CASSLKQGRNTGELFF
CDR3nt: TGTGCCAGCAGTTTAAAACAGGGCCGAAACACCGGGGAGCTGTTTTTT
j_gene: TRBJ2-2
abundance: -
d_gene: -
v_gene: TRBV27

CDR3aa: CASSGRPSELFF
CDR3nt: TGTGCCAGCAGTGGGCGTCCCTCGGAGCTGTTTTTT
j_gene: TRBJ2-2
abundance: -
d_gene: -
v_gene: TRBV6-1

CDR3aa: CASSLLTGDETEAFF
CDR3nt: TGTGCCAGCAGTTTATTGACGGGCGACGAGACTGAAGCTTTCTTT
j_gene: TRBJ1-1
abundance: few
d_gene: -
v_gene: TRBV12-3/TRBV12-4

CDR3aa: CASSWGLISGNTIYF
CDR3nt: TGTGCCAGCAGCTGGGGACTGATCTCTGGAAACACCATATATTTT
j_gene: TRBJ1-3
abundance: -
d_gene: -
v_gene: TRBV11-2

CDR3aa: CASSLSGGHDTQYF
CDR3nt: TGTGCCAGCAGCTTGTCGGGGGGGCACGATACGCAGTATTTT
j_gene: TRBJ2-3
abundance: few
d_gene: TRBD2
v_gene: TRBV11-2

CDR3aa: CASTNSKAGGEETQYF
CDR3nt: TGTGCCAGCACCAACTCGAAAGCTGGTGGCGAAGAGACCCAGTACTTC
j_gene: TRBJ2-5
abundance: many
d_gene: -
v_gene: TRBV11-2

CDR3aa: CASSSPIGELFF
CDR3nt: TGTGCCAGCAGCTCCCCGATCGGGGAGCTGTTTTTT
j_gene: TRBJ2-2
abundance: -
d_gene: -
v_gene: TRBV11-3

CDR3aa: CASSRESSGDQRPYNEQFF
CDR3nt: TGTGCCAGCAGCCGTGAGAGCTCGGGGGACCAACGTCCCTACAATGAGCAGTTCTTC
j_gene: TRBJ2-1
abundance: many
d_gene: -
v_gene: TRBV6-4

CDR3aa: CAWSVRADYEQYF
CDR3nt: TGTGCCTGGAGTGTCCGAGCGGACTACGAGCAGTACTTC
j_gene: TRBJ2-7
abundance: -
d_gene: -
v_gene: TRBV30

CDR3aa: CASSLSPFDYGYTF
CDR3nt: TGTGCCAGCAGCTTATCCCCCTTTGACTATGGCTACACCTTC
j_gene: TRBJ1-2
abundance: -
d_gene: -
v_gene: TRBV11-2

CDR3aa: CASSPSQGRGNTEAFF
CDR3nt: TGTGCCAGCAGTCCATCACAGGGGCGAGGGAACACTGAAGCTTTCTTT
j_gene: TRBJ1-1
abundance: -
d_gene: TRBD1
v_gene: TRBV27

CDR3aa: CASSLELETQYF
CDR3nt: TGTGCCAGCAGCTTAGAGCTGGAGACCCAGTACTTC
j_gene: TRBJ2-5
abundance: few
d_gene: -
v_gene: TRBV7-6

CDR3aa: CASSAQPSNQPQHF
CDR3nt: TGCGCCAGCAGCGCTCAACCTAGCAATCAGCCCCAGCATTTT
j_gene: TRBJ1-5
abundance: many
d_gene: -
v_gene: TRBV5-1

CDR3aa: CASSLDRRGTKGYTF
CDR3nt: TGTGCCAGCAGCTTAGACAGGAGGGGAACCAAGGGCTACACCTTC
j_gene: TRBJ1-2
abundance: many
d_gene: -
v_gene: TRBV5-4

CDR3aa: CSVEGLEQETQYF
CDR3nt: TGCAGCGTTGAAGGGCTAGAACAAGAGACCCAGTACTTC
j_gene: TRBJ2-5
abundance: few
d_gene: -
v_gene: TRBV29-1

CDR3aa: CASSPTTGNYGYTF
CDR3nt: TGTGCCAGCAGTCCTACGACAGGAAACTATGGCTACACCTTC
j_gene: TRBJ1-2
abundance: -
d_gene: -
v_gene: TRBV12-3/TRBV12-4

CDR3aa: CSVVVHQETQYF
CDR3nt: TGCAGCGTTGTGGTACACCAAGAGACCCAGTACTTC
j_gene: TRBJ2-5
abundance: -
d_gene: -
v_gene: TRBV29-1

CDR3aa: CASSYSQAQETQYF
CDR3nt: TGTGCCAGCAGTTACTCCCAGGCTCAAGAGACCCAGTACTTC
j_gene: TRBJ2-5
abundance: few
d_gene: -
v_gene: TRBV6-5

CDR3aa: CAISVVGDDEQFF
CDR3nt: TGTGCCATCAGTGTTGTAGGGGACGATGAGCAGTTCTTC
j_gene: TRBJ2-1
abundance: few
d_gene: -
v_gene: TRBV10-3

CDR3aa: CASRFGGGSYEQYF
CDR3nt: TGTGCCAGCAGATTCGGGGGGGGCTCCTACGAGCAGTACTTC
j_gene: TRBJ2-7
abundance: -
d_gene: TRBD2
v_gene: TRBV27

CDR3aa: CASSQADLSRTQYF
CDR3nt: TGTGCCAGCAGCCAAGCGGACCTCTCCCGGACCCAGTACTTC
j_gene: TRBJ2-5
abundance: -
d_gene: -
v_gene: TRBV3-1

CDR3aa: CASSLGLLLPLHF
CDR3nt: TGTGCCAGCAGCTTAGGTCTCCTATTACCCCTCCACTTT
j_gene: TRBJ1-6
abundance: few
d_gene: -
v_gene: TRBV7-2

CDR3aa: CASSTNGQGYNEQFF
CDR3nt: TGTGCCAGCAGTACGAACGGACAGGGTTACAATGAGCAGTTCTTC
j_gene: TRBJ2-1
abundance: few
d_gene: TRBD1
v_gene: TRBV28

CDR3aa: CASSLEAGRQNIQYF
CDR3nt: TGCGCCAGCAGCTTGGAGGCAGGGCGGCAAAACATTCAGTACTTC
j_gene: TRBJ2-4
abundance: -
d_gene: -
v_gene: TRBV5-1

CDR3aa: CASSVGREQFF
CDR3nt: TGCGCCAGCAGCGTTGGCCGGGAGCAGTTCTTC
j_gene: TRBJ2-1
abundance: many
d_gene: -
v_gene: TRBV5-1

CDR3aa: CADRPRAGEQFF
CDR3nt: TGTGCCGACAGACCCCGAGCTGGGGAGCAGTTCTTC
j_gene: TRBJ2-1
abundance: many
d_gene: -
v_gene: TRBV12-3/TRBV12-4

CDR3aa: CASSLRQGARNYGYTF
CDR3nt: TGTGCCAGCAGCCTAAGACAGGGGGCCCGTAACTATGGCTACACCTTC
j_gene: TRBJ1-2
abundance: few
d_gene: TRBD1
v_gene: TRBV7-2

CDR3aa: CASPLKGLAVYYEQYF
CDR3nt: TGCGCCAGCCCCTTGAAGGGACTAGCGGTTTACTACGAGCAGTACTTC
j_gene: TRBJ2-7
abundance: -
d_gene: TRBD2
v_gene: TRBV23-1

CDR3aa: CATSPGTGVLETQYF
CDR3nt: TGTGCCACCAGTCCCGGGACAGGGGTCCTAGAGACCCAGTACTTC
j_gene: TRBJ2-5
abundance: -
d_gene: TRBD1
v_gene: TRBV24-1

CDR3aa: CASSLEGTGRGSDTQYF
CDR3nt: TGTGCCAGCAGCTTGGAAGGGACAGGGAGGGGATCAGATACGCAGTATTTT
j_gene: TRBJ2-3
abundance: many
d_gene: TRBD1
v_gene: TRBV5-6

CDR3aa: CASSLNRAYTDTQYF
CDR3nt: TGTGCCAGCAGCTTAAACAGGGCCTACACAGATACGCAGTATTTT
j_gene: TRBJ2-3
abundance: few
d_gene: -
v_gene: TRBV5-8

CDR3aa: CASSLAPFRTYEQYF
CDR3nt: TGTGCCAGCAGCTTAGCGCCGTTTAGGACCTACGAGCAGTACTTC
j_gene: TRBJ2-7
abundance: many
d_gene: -
v_gene: TRBV7-2

CDR3aa: CASRISNEEQFF
CDR3nt: TGCGCCAGCAGGATCTCCAACGAAGAGCAGTTCTTC
j_gene: TRBJ2-1
abundance: -
d_gene: -
v_gene: TRBV5-1

CDR3aa: CASSVGLTPRQETQYF
CDR3nt: TGTGCCAGCAGCGTAGGGTTGACCCCACGGCAAGAGACCCAGTACTTC
j_gene: TRBJ2-5
abundance: -
d_gene: -
v_gene: TRBV9

CDR3aa: CASREQALGTEAFF
CDR3nt: TGTGCCAGCAGGGAACAGGCCCTGGGCACTGAAGCTTTCTTT
j_gene: TRBJ1-1
abundance: -
d_gene: -
v_gene: TRBV6-1

CDR3aa: CASSLASAGSYEQYF
CDR3nt: TGCGCCAGCAGCTTGGCCTCCGCAGGCTCCTACGAGCAGTACTTC
j_gene: TRBJ2-7
abundance: -
d_gene: -
v_gene: TRBV5-1

CDR3aa: CASSQDSGFKETQYF
CDR3nt: TGTGCCAGCAGCCAAGATTCAGGGTTTAAAGAGACCCAGTACTTC
j_gene: TRBJ2-5
abundance: -
d_gene: -
v_gene: TRBV3-1

CDR3aa: CASSVAGGPPYNEQFF
CDR3nt: TGTGCCAGCAGCGTAGCGGGGGGTCCCCCTTACAATGAGCAGTTCTTC
j_gene: TRBJ2-1
abundance: -
d_gene: TRBD2
v_gene: TRBV9

CDR3aa: CSASFPSNQPQHF
CDR3nt: TGCAGTGCTAGTTTCCCGAGCAATCAGCCCCAGCATTTT
j_gene: TRBJ1-5
abundance: many
d_gene: -
v_gene: TRBV20-1

CDR3aa: CASSNSGIGNTEAFF
CDR3nt: TGCGCCAGTTCAAACTCGGGGATTGGGAACACTGAAGCTTTCTTT
j_gene: TRBJ1-1
abundance: -
d_gene: -
v_gene: TRBV5-1

CDR3aa: CSASAPGAEAFF
CDR3nt: TGCAGTGCCTCTGCCCCAGGGGCTGAAGCTTTCTTT
j_gene: TRBJ1-1
abundance: -
d_gene: -
v_gene: TRBV20-1

CDR3aa: CSASDRGRLEAFF
CDR3nt: TGCAGTGCTAGTGACAGGGGGAGGCTTGAAGCTTTCTTT
j_gene: TRBJ1-1
abundance: -
d_gene: TRBD1
v_gene: TRBV20-1